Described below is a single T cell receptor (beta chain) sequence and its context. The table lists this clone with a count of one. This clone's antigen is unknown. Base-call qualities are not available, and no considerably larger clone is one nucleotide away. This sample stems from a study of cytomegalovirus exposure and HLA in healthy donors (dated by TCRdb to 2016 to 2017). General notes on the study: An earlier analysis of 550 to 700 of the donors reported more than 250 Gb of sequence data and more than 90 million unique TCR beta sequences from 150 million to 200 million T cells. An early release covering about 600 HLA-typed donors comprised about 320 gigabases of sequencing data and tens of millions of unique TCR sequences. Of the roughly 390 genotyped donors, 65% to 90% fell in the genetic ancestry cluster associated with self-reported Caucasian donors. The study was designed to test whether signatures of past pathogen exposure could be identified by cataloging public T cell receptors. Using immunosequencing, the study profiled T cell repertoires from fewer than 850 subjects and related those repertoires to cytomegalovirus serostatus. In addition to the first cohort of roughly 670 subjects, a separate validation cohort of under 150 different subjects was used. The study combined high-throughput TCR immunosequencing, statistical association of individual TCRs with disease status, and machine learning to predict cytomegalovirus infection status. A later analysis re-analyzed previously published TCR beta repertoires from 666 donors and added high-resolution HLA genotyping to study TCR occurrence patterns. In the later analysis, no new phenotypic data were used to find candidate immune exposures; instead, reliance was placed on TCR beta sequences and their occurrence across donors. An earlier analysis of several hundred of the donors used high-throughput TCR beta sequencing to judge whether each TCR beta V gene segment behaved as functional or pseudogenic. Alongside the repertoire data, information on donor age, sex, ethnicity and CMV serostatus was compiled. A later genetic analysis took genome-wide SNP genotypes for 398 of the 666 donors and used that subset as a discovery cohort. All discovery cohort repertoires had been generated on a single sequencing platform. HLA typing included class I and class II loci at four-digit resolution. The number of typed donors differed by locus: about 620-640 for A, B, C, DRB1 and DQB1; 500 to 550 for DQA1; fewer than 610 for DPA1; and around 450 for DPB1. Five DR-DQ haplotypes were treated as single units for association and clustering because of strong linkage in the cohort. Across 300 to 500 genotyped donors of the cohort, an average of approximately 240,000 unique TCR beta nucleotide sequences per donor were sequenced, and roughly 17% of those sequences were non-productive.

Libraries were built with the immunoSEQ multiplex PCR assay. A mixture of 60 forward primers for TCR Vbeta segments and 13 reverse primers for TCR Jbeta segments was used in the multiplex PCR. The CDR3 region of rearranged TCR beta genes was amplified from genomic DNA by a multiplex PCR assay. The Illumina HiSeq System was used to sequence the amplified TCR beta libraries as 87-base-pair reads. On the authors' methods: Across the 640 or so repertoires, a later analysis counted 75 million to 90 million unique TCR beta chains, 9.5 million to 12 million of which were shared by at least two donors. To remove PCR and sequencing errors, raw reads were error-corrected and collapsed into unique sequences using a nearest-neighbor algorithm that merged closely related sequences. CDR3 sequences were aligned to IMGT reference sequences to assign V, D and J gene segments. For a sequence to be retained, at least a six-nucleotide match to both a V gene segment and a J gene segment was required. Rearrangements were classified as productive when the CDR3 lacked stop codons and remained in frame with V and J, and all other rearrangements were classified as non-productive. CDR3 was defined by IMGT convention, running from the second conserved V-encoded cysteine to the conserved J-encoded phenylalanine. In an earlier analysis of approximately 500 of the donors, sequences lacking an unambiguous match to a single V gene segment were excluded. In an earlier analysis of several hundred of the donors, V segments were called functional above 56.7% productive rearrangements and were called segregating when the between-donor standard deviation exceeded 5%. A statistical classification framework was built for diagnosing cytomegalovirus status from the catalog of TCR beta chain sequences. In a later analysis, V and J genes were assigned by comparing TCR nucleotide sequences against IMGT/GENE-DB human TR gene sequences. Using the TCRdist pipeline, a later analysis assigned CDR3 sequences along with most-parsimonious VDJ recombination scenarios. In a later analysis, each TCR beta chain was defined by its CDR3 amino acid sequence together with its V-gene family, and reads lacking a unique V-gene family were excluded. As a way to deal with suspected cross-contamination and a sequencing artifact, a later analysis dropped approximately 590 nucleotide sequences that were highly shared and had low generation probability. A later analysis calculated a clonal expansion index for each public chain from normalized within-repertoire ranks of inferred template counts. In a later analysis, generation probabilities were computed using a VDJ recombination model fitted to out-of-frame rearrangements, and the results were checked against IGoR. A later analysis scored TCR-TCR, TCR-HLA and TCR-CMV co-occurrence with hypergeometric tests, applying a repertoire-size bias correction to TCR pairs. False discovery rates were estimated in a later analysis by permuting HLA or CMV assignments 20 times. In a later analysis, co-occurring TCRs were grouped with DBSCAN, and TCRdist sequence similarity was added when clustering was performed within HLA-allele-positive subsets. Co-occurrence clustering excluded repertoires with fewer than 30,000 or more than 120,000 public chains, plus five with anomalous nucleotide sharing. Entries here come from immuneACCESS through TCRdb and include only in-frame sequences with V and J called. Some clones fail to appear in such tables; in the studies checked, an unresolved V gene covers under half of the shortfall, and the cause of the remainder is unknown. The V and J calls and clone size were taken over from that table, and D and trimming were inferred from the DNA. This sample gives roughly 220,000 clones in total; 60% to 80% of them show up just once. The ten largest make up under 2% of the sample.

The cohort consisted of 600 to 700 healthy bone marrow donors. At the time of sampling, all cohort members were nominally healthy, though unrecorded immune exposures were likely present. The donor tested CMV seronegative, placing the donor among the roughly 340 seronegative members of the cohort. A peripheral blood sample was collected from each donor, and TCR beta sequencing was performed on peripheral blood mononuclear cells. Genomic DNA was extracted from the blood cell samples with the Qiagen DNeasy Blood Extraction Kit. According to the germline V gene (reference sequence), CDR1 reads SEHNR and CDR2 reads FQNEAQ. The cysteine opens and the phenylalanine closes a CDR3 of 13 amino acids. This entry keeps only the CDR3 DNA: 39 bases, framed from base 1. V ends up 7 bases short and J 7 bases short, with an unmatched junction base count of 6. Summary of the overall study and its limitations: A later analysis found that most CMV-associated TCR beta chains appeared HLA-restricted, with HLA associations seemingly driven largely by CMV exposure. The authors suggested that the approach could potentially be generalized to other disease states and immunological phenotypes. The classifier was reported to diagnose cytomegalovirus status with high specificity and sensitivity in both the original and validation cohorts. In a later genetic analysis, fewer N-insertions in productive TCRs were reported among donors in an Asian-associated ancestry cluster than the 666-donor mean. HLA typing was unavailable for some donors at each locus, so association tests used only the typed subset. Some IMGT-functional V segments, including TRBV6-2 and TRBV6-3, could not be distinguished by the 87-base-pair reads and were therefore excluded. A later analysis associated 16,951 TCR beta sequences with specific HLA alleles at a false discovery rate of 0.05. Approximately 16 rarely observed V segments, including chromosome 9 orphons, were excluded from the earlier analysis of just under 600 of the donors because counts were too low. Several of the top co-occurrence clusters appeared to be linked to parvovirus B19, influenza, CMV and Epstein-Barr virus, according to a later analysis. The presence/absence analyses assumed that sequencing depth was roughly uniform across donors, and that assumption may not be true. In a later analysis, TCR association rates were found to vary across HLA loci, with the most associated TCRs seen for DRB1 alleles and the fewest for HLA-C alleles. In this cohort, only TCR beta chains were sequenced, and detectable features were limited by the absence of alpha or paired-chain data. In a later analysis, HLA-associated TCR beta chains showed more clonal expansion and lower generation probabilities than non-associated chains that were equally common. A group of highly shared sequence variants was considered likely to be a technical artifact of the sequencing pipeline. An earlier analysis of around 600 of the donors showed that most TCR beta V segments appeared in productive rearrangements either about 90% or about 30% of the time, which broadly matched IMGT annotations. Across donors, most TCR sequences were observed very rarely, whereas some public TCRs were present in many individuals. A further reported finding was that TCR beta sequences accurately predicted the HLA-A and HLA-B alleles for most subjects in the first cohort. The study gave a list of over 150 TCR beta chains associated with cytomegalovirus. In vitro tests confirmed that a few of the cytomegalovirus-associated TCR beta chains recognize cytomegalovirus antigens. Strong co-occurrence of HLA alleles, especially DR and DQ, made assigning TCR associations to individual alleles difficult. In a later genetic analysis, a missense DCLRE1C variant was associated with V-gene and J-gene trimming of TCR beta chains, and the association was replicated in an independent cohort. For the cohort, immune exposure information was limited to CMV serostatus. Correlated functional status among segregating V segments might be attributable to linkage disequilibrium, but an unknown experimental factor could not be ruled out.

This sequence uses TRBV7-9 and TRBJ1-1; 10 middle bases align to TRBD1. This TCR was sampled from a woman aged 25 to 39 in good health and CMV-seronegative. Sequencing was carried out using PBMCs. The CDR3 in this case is CASTWTGGFEAFF. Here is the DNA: TGTGCCAGCACCTGGACAGGGGGATTTGAAGCTTTCTTT.